This note documents a single T cell receptor (beta chain) sequence. The target antigen is unknown. The sample holds other DNA sequences that translate to the same CDR3. TCRdb's copy holds only in-frame clones and misses some; the assay was immunoSEQ multiplex PCR. The sample shows about 180,000 clones, 70% to 90% of them seen only once. This sample stems from a study of T cell responses to AZD1222 COVID-19 vaccine. The study, taken as a whole, reports: The study sampled repertoires only after the peak T cell response. A mostly white British donor set with more females was recruited, and clonal diversity was possibly underestimated.

The CDR3 is made up of 12 amino acids. V shed 5 bases and J shed 3 bases, with 7 bases lying between them. The chain carries TRBV12-3 or TRBV12-4 and TRBJ1-2; D gene uncertain. This TCR derives from an adult in good health. The specimen comprised peripheral blood, sampled on day 0 of AZD1222 vaccination. The CDR3 is CASSTADYGYTF. For the CDR3, the DNA is TGTGCCAGCAGTACGGCGGACTATGGCTACACCTTC.